Presented here are 14 T cell receptor beta chains from one specimen sequenced in a study of OX40 agonist ivuxolimab in advanced cancers. Using immunoSEQ multiplex PCR, the repertoire was profiled, and TCRdb retains in-frame clones only, with some absent. Here the sample spans some 42,000 clones, around 84% being singletons. The sequencing here drew on CD4+ or CD8+ T cells sorted from blood, taken in a trial of the OX40 agonist ivuxolimab. Every receptor here comes from an adult with an advanced solid tumor such as melanoma, head and neck, liver or kidney cancer.

CDR3 sequence reads: CASRGDRSYGYTF. CDR3 sequence (DNA): TGTGCCAGCAGGGGGGACAGATCCTATGGCTACACCTTC. This chain links TRBV7-8 with TRBJ1-2; TRBD1 agrees at 7 bases. There are 13 residues in the CDR3. Per the germline V gene, CDR1 is SGHVS and CDR2 is FQNEAQ. The V and J ends lost 6 bases and 4 bases, in that order; junction bases with no gene match: 5.

J is TRBJ2-5 and V is TRBV27; a weak D match, TRBD2 (5 bases). In germline, CDR1 is MNHEY, CDR2 SMNVEV (reference sequence). Trimming pared 8 bases from V and 0 bases from J, leaving 19 bases between. The CDR3 is 16 residues long. CDR3 amino acids: CASSGISSLYQETQYF. CDR3 DNA sequence: TGTGCCAGCTCCGGGATCTCCTCCTTGTACCAAGAGACCCAGTACTTC.

The chain carries TRBV2 and TRBJ1-2; D is ambiguous. This CDR3 has 11 amino acids. The ends were cut back, 8 bases at V and 2 bases at J, with 6 bases in the middle. CDR1 and CDR2 from the germline V gene are SNHLY and FYNNEI. The CDR3 coding sequence is TGTGCCAGCTTGGGGAACTATGGCTACACCTTC. Its translation is CASLGNYGYTF.

V and J are TRBV29-1 and TRBJ2-1; the D gene could be TRBD1 or TRBD2 (5 bases each). This CDR3 region has 13 residues. Germline V gene data show CDR1 as SQVTM and CDR2 as ANQGSEA. V was shortened by 6 bases and J by 4 bases, with 13 bases between the two germline ends. The CDR3 reads CSVTGTLYNEQFF. CDR3 in DNA: TGCAGCGTCACCGGGACGCTGTACAATGAGCAGTTCTTC.

This chain joins TRBV5-6 and TRBJ1-2; possible D gene TRBD1, 5 bases. The CDR3 is made up of 12 amino acids. CDR1 is SGHDT and CDR2 is YYEEEE in the germline V gene. Trimming took 6 bases from V and 6 from J, leaving 12 bases between them. The CDR3 spells CASKSGRNGYTF. CDR3 nucleotides: TGTGCCAGCAAATCAGGGAGGAATGGCTACACCTTC.

This chain joins TRBV5-1 and TRBJ1-5, with 8 bases fitting TRBD1. Germline loops: CDR1 SGHRS, CDR2 YFSETQ. The CDR3 extends over 13 amino acids. The J segment lost 7 bases and the V segment lost 1 base, leaving 1 base of the junction unmatched. Here the CDR3 DNA reads TGCGCCAGCAGCTTGACAGGGGGACAGCCCCAGCATTTT. Its translation is CASSLTGGQPQHF.

The rearrangement uses TRBV18 and TRBJ2-3; the match to TRBD2 covers 10 bases. The CDR3 length is 20 residues. The germline V gene has CDR1 KGHSH and CDR2 LQKENI. The J segment lost 1 base and the V segment lost 4 bases, leaving 17 bases of the junction unmatched. CDR3 DNA sequence: TGTGCCAGCTCACTCCCGATGCGACTAGCGGGCCCTGGGGGCACAGATACGCAGTATTTT. Its protein is CASSLPMRLAGPGGTDTQYF.

V usage is TRBV28 and J usage is TRBJ1-5; D is possibly TRBD1 (6 bases). V was shortened by 5 bases and J by 5 bases, with 16 bases between the two germline ends. This CDR3 comprises 15 residues. The germline gives CDR1 MDHEN, CDR2 SYDVKM. DNA for the CDR3: TGTGCCAGCAGTAATCGGTGGGGGGGCGATCAGCCCCAGCATTTT. Protein sequence: CASSNRWGGDQPQHF.

The chain employs TRBV4-1 and TRBJ1-1, with 8 bases matching TRBD1. The V gene end was trimmed by 2 bases and the J gene end by 1 base; junction bases not matched to a gene: 3. Germline values: CDR1 MGHRA, CDR2 YSYEKL. The CDR3 length is 15 residues. DNA for the CDR3: TGCGCCAGCAGCCAAACCGGGACAGGGAACACTGAAGCTTTCTTT. Amino acid sequence: CASSQTGTGNTEAFF.

In its sample, this clone was seen a few times. J is TRBJ1-2 and V is TRBV2, with D unclear. V was cut by 2 bases and J by 8 bases, with 6 bases left in between. CDR3 length equals 11 residues. Looked up from germline, CDR1 is SNHLY and CDR2 is FYNNEI. In nucleotides, the CDR3 is TGTGCCAGCAGTGAATCGGGAGGCTACACCTTC. Translation: CASSESGGYTF.

The gene calls are TRBV4-1 and TRBJ2-2, with 9 bases fitting TRBD1. Germline lookup yields CDR1 MGHRA and CDR2 YSYEKL. V dropped 4 bases and J dropped 5; count of bases not matched to a gene: 11. The CDR3 covers 17 residues. The CDR3, as DNA: TGCGCCAGCAGCCTTTTGACAGGGGGTCTAGGGACCGGGGAGCTGTTTTTT. Translating it yields CASSLLTGGLGTGELFF.

V is TRBV6-1 and J is TRBJ2-1, with a tentative D call TRBD2 (6 bases). The CDR3 consists of 15 residues. CDR1 and CDR2 (germline): MNHNS, SASEGT. V was clipped by 5 bases and J by 9 bases, with 20 bases between them. CDR3: CASSQGASVIFEQFF. The CDR3 DNA follows: TGTGCCAGCAGTCAAGGTGCTAGCGTCATATTTGAGCAGTTCTTC.

The chain couples TRBV28 to TRBJ2-1; 11 nucleotides agree with TRBD2. Germline assignment: CDR1 MDHEN and CDR2 SYDVKM. This CDR3 has 14 amino acids. The ends lost 10 bases at V and 5 bases at J; junction bases unmatched: 7. The CDR3 DNA sequence: TGTGCCACCCAGGGACTAGCGGAGGACAATGAGCAGTTCTTC. This codes for CATQGLAEDNEQFF.

The V call is TRBV20-1, the J call TRBJ1-2; D is unclear. CDR3 length: 9 amino acids. The germline CDR1 and CDR2 sequences are DFQATT and SNEGSKA (reference sequence). Here the CDR3 DNA reads TGCAGCCTCGCGGGGGGCTACACCTTC. Its protein product is CSLAGGYTF.